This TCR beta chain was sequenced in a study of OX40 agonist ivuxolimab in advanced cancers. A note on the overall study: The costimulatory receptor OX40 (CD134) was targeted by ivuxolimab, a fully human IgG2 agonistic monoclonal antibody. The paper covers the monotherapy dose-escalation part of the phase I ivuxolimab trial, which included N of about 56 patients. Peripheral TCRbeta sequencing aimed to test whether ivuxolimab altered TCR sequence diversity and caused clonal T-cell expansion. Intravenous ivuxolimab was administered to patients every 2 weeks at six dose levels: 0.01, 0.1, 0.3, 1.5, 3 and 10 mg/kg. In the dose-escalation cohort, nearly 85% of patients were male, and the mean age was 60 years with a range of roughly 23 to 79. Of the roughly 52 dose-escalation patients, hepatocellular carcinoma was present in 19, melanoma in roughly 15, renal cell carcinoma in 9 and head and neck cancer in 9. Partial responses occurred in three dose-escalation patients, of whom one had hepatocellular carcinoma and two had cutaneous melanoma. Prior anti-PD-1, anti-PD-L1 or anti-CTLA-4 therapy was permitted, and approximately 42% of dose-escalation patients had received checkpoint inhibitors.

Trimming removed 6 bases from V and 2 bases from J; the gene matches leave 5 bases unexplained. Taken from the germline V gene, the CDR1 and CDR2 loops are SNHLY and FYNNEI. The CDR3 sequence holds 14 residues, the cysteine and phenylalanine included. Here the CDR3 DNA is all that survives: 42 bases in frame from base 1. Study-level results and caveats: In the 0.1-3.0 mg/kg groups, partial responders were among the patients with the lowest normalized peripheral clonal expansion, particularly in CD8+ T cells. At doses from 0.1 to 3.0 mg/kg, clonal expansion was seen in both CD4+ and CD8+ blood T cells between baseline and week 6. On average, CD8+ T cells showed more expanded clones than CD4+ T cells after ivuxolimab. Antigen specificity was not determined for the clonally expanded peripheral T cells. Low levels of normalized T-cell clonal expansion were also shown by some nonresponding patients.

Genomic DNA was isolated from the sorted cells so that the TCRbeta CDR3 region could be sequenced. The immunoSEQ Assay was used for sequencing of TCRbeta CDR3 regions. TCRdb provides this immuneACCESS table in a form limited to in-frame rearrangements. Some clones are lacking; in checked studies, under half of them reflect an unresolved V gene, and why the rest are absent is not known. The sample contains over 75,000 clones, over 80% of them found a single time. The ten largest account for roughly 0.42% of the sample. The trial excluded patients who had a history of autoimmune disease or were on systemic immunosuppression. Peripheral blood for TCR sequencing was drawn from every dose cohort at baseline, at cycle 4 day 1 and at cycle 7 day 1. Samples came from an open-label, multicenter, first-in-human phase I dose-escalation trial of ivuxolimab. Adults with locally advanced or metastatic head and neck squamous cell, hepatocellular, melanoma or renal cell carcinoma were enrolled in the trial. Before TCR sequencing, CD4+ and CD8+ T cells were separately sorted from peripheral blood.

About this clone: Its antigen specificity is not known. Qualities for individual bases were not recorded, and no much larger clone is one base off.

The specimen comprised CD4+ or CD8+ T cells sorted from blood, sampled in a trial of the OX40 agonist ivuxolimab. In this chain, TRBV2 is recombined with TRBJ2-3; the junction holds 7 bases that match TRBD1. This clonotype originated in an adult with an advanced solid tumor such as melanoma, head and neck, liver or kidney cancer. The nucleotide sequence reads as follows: TGTGCCAGCAGGGACAGGAGCCCCACAGATACGCAGTATTTT. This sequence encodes CASRDRSPTDTQYF.